This T cell receptor (beta chain) emerged from a study of siplizumab effects on memory and regulatory T cells. Findings of the study overall: About 75-95% of proliferating CD4+ or CD8+ clones had no assignable naive or memory phenotype. Siplizumab produced a significant drop in alloreactive sequences attributable to unstimulated CD4+ memory cells. Mappable alloreactive CD4+ clones were on average 68.8% Treg-derived with siplizumab, about 29% in controls.

Regarding this clone: The antigen remains undetermined.

Trimming pared 0 bases from V and 5 bases from J, leaving 4 bases between. The germline CDR1 and CDR2 sequences are SGHDN and FVKESK. This CDR3 contains 13 residues. In each sample, about 10^5 TCR templates were assayed. Profiled with immunoSEQ multiplex PCR; TCRdb holds only in-frame clones, not every one. The sample lists approximately 100,000 clones, about 94% occurring once. The chain links TRBV14 to TRBJ2-2; the D is unclear. This TCR was sampled from a human donor in good health. What was sequenced was non-Treg CD4+ T cells sorted from blood. In DNA form, the CDR3 reads TGTGCCAGCAGCCAAGACACTACCGGGGAGCTGTTTTTT. Its protein is CASSQDTTGELFF.